This TCR beta chain was sequenced in a study of tumor-infiltrating lymphocytes in localized non-small cell lung cancer. CDR1 is LNHDA and CDR2 is SQIVND in the germline V gene (reference sequence). CDR3 length equals 16 residues. V was clipped by 3 bases and J by 2 bases, with 14 bases between them. The repertoire was sequenced with immunoSEQ multiplex PCR; TCRdb's copy has only in-frame clones and lacks some. Among about 12,000 clones listed, roughly 80% were seen once. J is TRBJ1-5 and V is TRBV19; D possibly corresponds to TRBD1 (5 bases). The TCR comes from a human donor with non-small cell lung cancer. Sequencing used lung tumor tissue. CDR3 sequence: CASSIRQGDGNQPQHF. The CDR3 DNA follows: TGTGCCAGTAGTATCCGGCAGGGTGACGGCAATCAGCCCCAGCATTTT.